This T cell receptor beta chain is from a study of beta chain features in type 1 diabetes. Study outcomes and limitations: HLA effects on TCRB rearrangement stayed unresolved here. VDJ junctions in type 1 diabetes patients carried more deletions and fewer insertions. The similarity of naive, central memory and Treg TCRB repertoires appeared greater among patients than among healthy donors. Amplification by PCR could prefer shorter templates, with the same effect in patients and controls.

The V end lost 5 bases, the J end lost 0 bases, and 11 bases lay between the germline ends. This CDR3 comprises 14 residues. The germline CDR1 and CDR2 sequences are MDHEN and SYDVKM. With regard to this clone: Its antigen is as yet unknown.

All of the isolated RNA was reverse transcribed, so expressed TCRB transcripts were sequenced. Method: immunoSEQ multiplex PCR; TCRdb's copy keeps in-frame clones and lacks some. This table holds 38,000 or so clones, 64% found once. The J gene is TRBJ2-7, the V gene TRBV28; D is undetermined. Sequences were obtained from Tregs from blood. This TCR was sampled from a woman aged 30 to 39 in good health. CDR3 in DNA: TGTGCCAGCAGTCCGGAGCCAAGCTCCTACGAGCAGTACTTC. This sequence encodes CASSPEPSSYEQYF.